This T cell receptor beta chain was sequenced during a study of cytotoxic CD8 clonotypes in ibrutinib-treated CLL. Study-level background: Patients gave response samples after a median approximately eleven months of treatment, range 6 to 36. Mean yields were almost 260,000 productive templates and tens of thousands of productive rearrangements per sample. Study-wide results and caveats: Having risen at ibrutinib response, clonality had fallen back toward baseline by progression. While tracking circulating CD8+ T-cell counts, baseline clonality exceeded that of age-matched healthy donors.

V lost 6 bases to trimming and J lost 7 bases, with 7 bases between them. The CDR3 extends over 11 amino acids. Germline loops: CDR1 SNHLY, CDR2 FYNNEI. With respect to this clone: As yet, its antigen is unknown.

Using immunoSEQ multiplex PCR, the repertoire was profiled, and TCRdb retains in-frame clones only, with some absent. The table lists more than 150,000 clones, around three quarters of them singletons. Here the sequenced sample was PBMCs, taken after 24 months of ibrutinib treatment. The TCR comes from a human donor with chronic lymphocytic leukemia. The genes are TRBV2 and TRBJ2-1, with D hard to call. The CDR3 DNA sequence: TGTGCCAGCAGATCGAGAAATGAGCAGTTCTTC. This codes for CASRSRNEQFF.